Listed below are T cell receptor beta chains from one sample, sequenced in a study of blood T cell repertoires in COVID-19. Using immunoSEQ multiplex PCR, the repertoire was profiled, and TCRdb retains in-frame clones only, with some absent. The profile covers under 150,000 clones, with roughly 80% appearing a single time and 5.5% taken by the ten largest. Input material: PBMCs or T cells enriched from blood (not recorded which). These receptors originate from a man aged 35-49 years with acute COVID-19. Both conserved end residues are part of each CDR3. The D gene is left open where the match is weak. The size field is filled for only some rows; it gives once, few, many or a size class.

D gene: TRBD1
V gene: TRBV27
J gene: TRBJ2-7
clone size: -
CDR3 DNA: TGTGCCAGCAGTTTATCTGGGGACAGGGGGCGGCGGGAGCAGTACTTC
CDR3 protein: CASSLSGDRGRREQYF

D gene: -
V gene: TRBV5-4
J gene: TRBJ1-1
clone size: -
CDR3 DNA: TGTGCCAGCAGCGTAGACGGCGGGTACACTGAAGCTTTCTTT
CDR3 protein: CASSVDGGYTEAFF

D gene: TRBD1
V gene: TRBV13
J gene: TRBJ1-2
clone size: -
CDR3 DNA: TGTGCCAGCACCGCTCACAGGGACAGTTACGGCTACACCTTC
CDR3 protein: CASTAHRDSYGYTF

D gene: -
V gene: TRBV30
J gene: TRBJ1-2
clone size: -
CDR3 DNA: TGTGCCTGGAGTGTAGGAGATGGCTACACCTTC
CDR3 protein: CAWSVGDGYTF

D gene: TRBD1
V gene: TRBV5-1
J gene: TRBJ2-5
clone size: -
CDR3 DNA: TGCGCCAGCAGCCGTTCCGGGACAGGGGGGGAAGAGACCCAGTACTTC
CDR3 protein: CASSRSGTGGEETQYF

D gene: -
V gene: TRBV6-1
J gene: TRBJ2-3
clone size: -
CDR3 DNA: TGTGCCAGCATAAGAGGTAGCGGTTCGACAGATACGCAGTATTTT
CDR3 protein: CASIRGSGSTDTQYF

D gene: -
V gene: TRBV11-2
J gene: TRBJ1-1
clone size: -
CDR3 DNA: TGTGCCAGCAGCTTTCCCGCGGGGGGGGTCGATGGCACTGAAGCTTTCTTT
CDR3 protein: CASSFPAGGVDGTEAFF

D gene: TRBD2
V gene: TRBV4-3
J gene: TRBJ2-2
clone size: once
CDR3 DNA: TGCGCCAGCAGCCAAGAGGCAGGGGCGGGAGGGGTAACCGGGGAGCTGTTTTTT
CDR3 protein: CASSQEAGAGGVTGELFF

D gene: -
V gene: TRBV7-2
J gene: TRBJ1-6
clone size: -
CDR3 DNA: TGTGCCAGCAGCCTAGGACAGCATAATTCACCCCTCCACTTT
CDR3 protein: CASSLGQHNSPLHF

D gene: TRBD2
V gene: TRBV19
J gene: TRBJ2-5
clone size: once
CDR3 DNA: TGTGCCAGTAGTCGGGTAGCGGGAGGACCTCAAGAGACCCAGTACTTC
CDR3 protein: CASSRVAGGPQETQYF

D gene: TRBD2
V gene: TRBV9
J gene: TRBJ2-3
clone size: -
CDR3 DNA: TGTGCCAGCAGCGTAGGAGGTAGCGGGCCTTCTGTCTTT
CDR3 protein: CASSVGGSGPSVF

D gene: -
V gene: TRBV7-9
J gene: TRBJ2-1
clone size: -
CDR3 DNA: TGTGCCAGCAGCATACAGGACAGTTACAATGAGCAGTTCTTC
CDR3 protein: CASSIQDSYNEQFF

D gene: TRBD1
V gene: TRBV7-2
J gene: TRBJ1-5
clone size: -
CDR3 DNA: TGTGCCAGCAGCTTAGTCGGGACAGGGGGCATGGGCAATCAGCCCCAGCATTTT
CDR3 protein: CASSLVGTGGMGNQPQHF

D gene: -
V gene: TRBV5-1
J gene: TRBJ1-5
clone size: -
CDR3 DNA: TGCGCCAGCAGTCCCGGGACAACTAACAATCAGCCCCAGCATTTT
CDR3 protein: CASSPGTTNNQPQHF

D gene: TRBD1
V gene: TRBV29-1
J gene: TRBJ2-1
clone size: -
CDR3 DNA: TGCAGCGGGGACAGGGGCTACAATGAGCAGTTCTTC
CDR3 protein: CSGDRGYNEQFF

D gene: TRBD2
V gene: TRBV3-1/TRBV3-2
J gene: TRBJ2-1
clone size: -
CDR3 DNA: TGTGCCAGCAGCCAAGTACTAGCGGGAGGTGGGAATGAGCAGTTCTTC
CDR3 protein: CASSQVLAGGGNEQFF

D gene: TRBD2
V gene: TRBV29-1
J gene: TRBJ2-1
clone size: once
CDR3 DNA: TGCAGCGTCATGAGGGGATATAGGGCGGGAGTAGGTTACAATGAGCAGTTCTTC
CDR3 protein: CSVMRGYRAGVGYNEQFF

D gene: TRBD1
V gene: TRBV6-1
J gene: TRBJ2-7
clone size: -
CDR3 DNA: TGTGCCAGCAGTGACCGGGACAGGGGCTACGAGCAGTACTTC
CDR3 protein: CASSDRDRGYEQYF

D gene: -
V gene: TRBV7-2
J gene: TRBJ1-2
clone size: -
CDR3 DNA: TGTGCCAGCAGCTTCGCAGGGATGCTTTATGGCTACACCTTC
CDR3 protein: CASSFAGMLYGYTF

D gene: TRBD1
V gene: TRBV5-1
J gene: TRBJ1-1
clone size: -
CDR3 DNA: TGCGCCAGCAGCATGACAGGGCCCGTCACTGAAGCTTTCTTT
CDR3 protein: CASSMTGPVTEAFF

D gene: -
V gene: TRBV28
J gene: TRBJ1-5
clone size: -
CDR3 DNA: TGTGCCAGCAGTTTATCCCCACTCTATAGCAATCAGCCCCAGCATTTT
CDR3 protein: CASSLSPLYSNQPQHF

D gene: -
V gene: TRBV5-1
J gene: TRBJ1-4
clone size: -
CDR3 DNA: TGCGCCAGCAGCCCCTCGGGGGGAAAACTGTTTTTT
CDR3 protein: CASSPSGGKLFF

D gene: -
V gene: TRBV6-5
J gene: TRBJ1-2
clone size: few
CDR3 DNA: TGTGCCAGCAGTTACTCCAGGACAGAGACCTATGGCTACACCTTC
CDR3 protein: CASSYSRTETYGYTF

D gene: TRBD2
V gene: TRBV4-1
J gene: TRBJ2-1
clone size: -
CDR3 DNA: TGCGCCAGCAGCCAAGAATGGCTAGCGGTATTTTCTGGCTACAATGAGCAGTTCTTC
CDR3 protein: CASSQEWLAVFSGYNEQFF

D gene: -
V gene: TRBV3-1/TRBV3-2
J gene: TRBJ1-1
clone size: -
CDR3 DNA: TGTGCCAGCAGCCCGCCCGGTTCTGAAGCTTTCTTT
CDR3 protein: CASSPPGSEAFF

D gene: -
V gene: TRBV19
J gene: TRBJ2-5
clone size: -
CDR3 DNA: TGTGCCAGTAGCCGCAGTGTTACCACGGAGACCCAGTACTTC
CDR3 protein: CASSRSVTTETQYF

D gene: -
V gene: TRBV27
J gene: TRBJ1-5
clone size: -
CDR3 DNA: TGTGCCAGCAGCCTCTCAACAGTCCGGGAAATTGATAGCAATCAGCCCCAGCATTTT
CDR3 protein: CASSLSTVREIDSNQPQHF